The sequence of this T cell receptor beta chain was determined in a study of blood T cell repertoires in COVID-19. Study-wide context: Acute and convalescent COVID-19 specimens originated in the United States, Italy and Spain. T cells, B-cell-depleted T cells, or PBMCs provided the cDNA or gDNA that served as material.

Original methodology: Reference gene primer amplification yielded estimated nucleated cell counts. Libraries were prepared by immunoSEQ multiplex PCR; TCRdb keeps only in-frame clonotypes and omits some of them. V, J and clone size are those of that table, while D and trimming were read from the DNA. This table holds 90,000 to 150,000 clones, approximately 81% found once. This clone was picked up one time. Looked up from germline, CDR1 is SQVTM and CDR2 is ANQGSEA. This CDR3 spans 13 amino acids. The V end lost 4 bases, the J end lost 1 base, and 5 bases lay between the germline ends. Input material: peripheral blood. The TCR comes from a woman of 80 years or more with acute or convalescent COVID-19. The V gene is TRBV29-1, the J gene TRBJ1-6; D gene unclear. The CDR3, as DNA: TGCAGCGTTGCAGCGTCCTATAATTCACCCCTCCACTTT. It encodes CSVAASYNSPLHF.